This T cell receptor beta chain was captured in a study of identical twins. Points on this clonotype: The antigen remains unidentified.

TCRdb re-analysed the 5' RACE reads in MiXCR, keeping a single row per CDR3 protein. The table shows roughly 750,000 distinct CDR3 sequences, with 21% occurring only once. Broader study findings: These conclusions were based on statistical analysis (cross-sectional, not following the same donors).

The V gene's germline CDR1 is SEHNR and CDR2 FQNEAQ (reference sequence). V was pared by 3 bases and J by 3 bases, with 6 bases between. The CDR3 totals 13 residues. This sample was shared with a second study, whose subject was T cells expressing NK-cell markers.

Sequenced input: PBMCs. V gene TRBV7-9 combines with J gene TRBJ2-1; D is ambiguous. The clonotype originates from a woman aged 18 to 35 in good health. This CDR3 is CASSFTDYNEQFF. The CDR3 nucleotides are TGTGCCAGCAGCTTTACAGACTACAATGAGCAGTTCTTC.